What follows describes a single TCR beta chain. Its antigen is as yet unknown. This record comes from a study of cytomegalovirus exposure and HLA in healthy donors. Primers included in the PCR were 60 Vbeta and 13 Jbeta primers. The method was immunoSEQ multiplex PCR; TCRdb's version includes in-frame clones alone and lacks a portion of them. This sample has approximately 100,000 clones, with under 80% found just once. Findings of the study overall: A link between a missense DCLRE1C variant and TCR beta V- and J-gene trimming emerged from a later analysis. Later on, analysis showed that most CMV-associated TCR beta chains appeared to be HLA-restricted.

Donors had nominal health at sampling but likely had unrecorded immune exposures. Sample: PBMCs. This receptor was identified in a woman aged 18-29 years in good health and CMV-seropositive.

CDR3 protein: CASSTEGGGFGTEAFF. For the CDR3, the DNA is TGTGCCAGCAGCACTGAGGGGGGGGGATTCGGGACTGAAGCTTTCTTT. This chain links TRBV5-4 with TRBJ1-1; D might be TRBD1 (6 bases). This CDR3 has 16 amino acids. Deletions cut 4 bases from V and 5 bases from J, with 21 bases between. The V gene's germline CDR1 is SGHNT and CDR2 YYREEE (reference sequence).